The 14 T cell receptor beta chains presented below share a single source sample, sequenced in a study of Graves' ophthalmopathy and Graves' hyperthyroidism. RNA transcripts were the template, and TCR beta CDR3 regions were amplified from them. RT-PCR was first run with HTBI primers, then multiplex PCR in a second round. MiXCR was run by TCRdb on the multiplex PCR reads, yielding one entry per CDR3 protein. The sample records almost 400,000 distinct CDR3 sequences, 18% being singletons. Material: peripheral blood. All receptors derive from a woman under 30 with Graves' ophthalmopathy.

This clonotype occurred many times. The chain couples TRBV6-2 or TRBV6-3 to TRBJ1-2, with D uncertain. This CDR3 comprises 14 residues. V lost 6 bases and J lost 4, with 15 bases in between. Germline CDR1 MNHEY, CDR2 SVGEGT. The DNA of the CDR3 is TGTGCCAGCAGAACGCCGGGCGATACCTATGGCTACACCTTC. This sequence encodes CASRTPGDTYGYTF.

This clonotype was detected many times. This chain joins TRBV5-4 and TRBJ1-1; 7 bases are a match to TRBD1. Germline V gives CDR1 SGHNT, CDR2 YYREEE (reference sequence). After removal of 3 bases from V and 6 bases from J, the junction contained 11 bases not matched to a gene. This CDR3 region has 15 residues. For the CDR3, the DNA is TGTGCCAGCAGCTCATTCCGACAGGGCATCTCTGAAGCTTTCTTT. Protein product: CASSSFRQGISEAFF.

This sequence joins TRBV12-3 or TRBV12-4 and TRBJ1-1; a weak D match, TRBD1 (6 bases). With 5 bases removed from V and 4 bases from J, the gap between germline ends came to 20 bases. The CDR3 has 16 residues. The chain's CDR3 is CASSPTGRRGPTEAFF. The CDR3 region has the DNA TGTGCCAGCAGTCCCACAGGGAGGAGGGGCCCCACTGAAGCTTTCTTT.

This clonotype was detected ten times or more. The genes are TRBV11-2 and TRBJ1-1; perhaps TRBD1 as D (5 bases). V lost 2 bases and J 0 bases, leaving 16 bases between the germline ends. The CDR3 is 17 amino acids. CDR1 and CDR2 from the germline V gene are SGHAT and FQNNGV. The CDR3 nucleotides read TGTGCCAGCAGCTTATGGGGGGGTGGACTCCTGAACACTGAAGCTTTCTTT. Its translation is CASSLWGGGLLNTEAFF.

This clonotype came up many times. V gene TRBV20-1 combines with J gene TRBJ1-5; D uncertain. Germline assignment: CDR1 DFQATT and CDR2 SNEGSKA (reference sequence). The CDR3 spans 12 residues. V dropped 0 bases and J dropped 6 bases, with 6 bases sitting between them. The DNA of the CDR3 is TGCAGTGCTAGAGACCGCCGTCAGCCCCAGCATTTT. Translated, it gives CSARDRRQPQHF.

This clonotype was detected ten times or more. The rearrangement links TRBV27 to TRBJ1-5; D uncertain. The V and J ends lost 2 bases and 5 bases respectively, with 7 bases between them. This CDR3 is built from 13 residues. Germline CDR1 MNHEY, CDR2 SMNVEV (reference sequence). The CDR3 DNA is TGTGCCAGCAGTTTAGGAAGGCATCAGCCCCAGCATTTT. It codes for CASSLGRHQPQHF.

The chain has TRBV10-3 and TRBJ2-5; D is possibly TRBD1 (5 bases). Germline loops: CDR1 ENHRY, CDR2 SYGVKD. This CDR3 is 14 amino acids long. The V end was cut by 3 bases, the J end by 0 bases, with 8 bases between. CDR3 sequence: CAISEDSHQETQYF. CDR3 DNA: TGTGCCATCAGTGAAGACAGTCACCAAGAGACCCAGTACTTC.

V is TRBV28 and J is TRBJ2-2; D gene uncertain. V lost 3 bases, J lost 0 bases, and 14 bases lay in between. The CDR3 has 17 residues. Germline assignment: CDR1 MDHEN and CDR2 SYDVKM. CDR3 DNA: TGTGCCAGCAGTTTCCCCGCCCAGTCCGCGAACACCGGGGAGCTGTTTTTT. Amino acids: CASSFPAQSANTGELFF.

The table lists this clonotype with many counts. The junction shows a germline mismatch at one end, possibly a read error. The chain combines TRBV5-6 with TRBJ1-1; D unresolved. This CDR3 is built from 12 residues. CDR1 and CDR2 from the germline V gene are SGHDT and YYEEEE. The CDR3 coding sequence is TGTGCCTGCAGCTTCGTGGACGATGAAGCTTTCTTT. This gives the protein CACSFVDDEAFF.

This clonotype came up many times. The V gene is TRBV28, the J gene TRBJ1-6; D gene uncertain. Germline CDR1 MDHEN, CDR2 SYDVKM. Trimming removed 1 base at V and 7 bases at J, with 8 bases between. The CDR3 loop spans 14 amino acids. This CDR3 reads CASSLSTVNSPLHF. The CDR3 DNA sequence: TGTGCCAGCAGTTTATCTACAGTCAATTCACCCCTCCACTTT.

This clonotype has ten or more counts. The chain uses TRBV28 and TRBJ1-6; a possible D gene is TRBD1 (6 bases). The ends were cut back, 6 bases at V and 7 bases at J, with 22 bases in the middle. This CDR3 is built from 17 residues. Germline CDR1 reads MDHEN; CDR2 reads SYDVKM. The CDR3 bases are TGTGCCAGCAGGCCCAGCGTGGGGGCAGGGAGCAATTCACCCCTCCACTTT. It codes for CASRPSVGAGSNSPLHF.

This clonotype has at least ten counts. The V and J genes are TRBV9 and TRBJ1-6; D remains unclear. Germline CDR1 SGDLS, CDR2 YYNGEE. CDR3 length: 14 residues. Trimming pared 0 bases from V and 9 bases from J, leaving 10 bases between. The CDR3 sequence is CASSVGALGSPLHF. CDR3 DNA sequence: TGTGCCAGCAGCGTAGGGGCCTTGGGTTCACCCCTCCACTTT.

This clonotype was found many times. CDR3: CSVEGGTVSEAFF. The DNA of the CDR3 is TGCAGCGTTGAAGGTGGCACGGTTTCTGAAGCTTTCTTT. The rearrangement uses TRBV29-1 and TRBJ1-1; no reliable D call. The CDR3 extends over 13 amino acids. The V gene's germline CDR1 is SQVTM and CDR2 ANQGSEA. Trimming left V 1 base short and J 6 bases short, with 12 bases between.

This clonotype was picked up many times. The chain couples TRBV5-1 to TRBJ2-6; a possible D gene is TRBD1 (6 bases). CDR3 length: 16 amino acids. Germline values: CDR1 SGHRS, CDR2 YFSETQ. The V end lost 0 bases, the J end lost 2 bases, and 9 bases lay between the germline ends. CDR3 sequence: CASSLGGQTGANVLTF. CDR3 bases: TGCGCCAGCAGCTTGGGGGGGCAGACTGGGGCCAACGTCCTGACTTTC.